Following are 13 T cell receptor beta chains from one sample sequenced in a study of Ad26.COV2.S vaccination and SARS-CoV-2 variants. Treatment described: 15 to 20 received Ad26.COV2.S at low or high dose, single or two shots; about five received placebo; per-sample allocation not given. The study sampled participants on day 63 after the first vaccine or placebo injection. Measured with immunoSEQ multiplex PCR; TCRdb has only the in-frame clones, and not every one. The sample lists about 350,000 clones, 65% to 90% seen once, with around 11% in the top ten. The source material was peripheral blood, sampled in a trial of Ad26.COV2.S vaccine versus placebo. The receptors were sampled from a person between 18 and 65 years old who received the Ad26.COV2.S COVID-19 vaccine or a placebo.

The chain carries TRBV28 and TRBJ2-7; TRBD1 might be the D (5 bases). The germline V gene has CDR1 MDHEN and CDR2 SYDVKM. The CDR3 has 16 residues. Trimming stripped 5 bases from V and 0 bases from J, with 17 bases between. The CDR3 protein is CASSTLGAGGSYEQYF. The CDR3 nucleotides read TGTGCCAGCAGTACCTTAGGGGCCGGCGGCTCCTACGAGCAGTACTTC. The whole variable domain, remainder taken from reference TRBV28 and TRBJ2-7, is DVKVTQSSRYLVKRTGEKVFLECVQDMDHENMFWYRQDPGLGLRLIYFSYDVKMKEKGDIPEGYSVSREKKERFSLILESASTNQTSMYLCASSTLGAGGSYEQYFGPGTRLTVT.

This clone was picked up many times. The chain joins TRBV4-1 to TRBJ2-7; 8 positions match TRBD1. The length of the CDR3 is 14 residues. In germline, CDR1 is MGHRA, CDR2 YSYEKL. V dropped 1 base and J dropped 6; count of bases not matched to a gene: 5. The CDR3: CASSQGQGASEQYF. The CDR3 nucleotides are TGCGCCAGCAGCCAAGGGCAGGGGGCATCCGAGCAGTACTTC.

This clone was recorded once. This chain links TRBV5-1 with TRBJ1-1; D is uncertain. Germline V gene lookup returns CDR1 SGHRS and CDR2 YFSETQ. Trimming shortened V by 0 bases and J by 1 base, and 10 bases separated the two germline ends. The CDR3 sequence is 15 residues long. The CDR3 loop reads CASSLGGWGNTEAFF. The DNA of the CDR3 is TGCGCCAGCAGCTTGGGAGGATGGGGGAACACTGAAGCTTTCTTT.

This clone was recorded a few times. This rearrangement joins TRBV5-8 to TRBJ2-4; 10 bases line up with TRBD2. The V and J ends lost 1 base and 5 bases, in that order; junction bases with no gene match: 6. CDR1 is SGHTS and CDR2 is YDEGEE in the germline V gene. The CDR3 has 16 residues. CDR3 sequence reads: CASSLSGGAGQNIQYF. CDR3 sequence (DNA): TGTGCCAGCAGCTTGAGCGGGGGGGCCGGACAAAACATTCAGTACTTC.

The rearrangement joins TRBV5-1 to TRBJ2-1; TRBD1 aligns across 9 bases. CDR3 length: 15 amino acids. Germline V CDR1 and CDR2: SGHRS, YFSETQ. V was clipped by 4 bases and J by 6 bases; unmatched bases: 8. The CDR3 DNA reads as TGCGCCAGCAGCACACAGGGGGCGTCCGTCAATGAGCAGTTCTTC. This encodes CASSTQGASVNEQFF. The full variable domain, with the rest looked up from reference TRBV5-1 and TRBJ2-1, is KAGVTQTPRYLIKTRGQQVTLSCSPISGHRSVSWYQQTPGQGLQFLFEYFSETQRNKGNFPGRFSGRQFSNSRSEMNVSTLELGDSALYLCASSTQGASVNEQFFGPGTRLTVL.

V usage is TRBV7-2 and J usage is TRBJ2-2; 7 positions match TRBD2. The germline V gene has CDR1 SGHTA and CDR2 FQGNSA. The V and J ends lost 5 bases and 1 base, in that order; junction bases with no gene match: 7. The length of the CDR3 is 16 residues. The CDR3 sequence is CASSKRLAVNTGELFF. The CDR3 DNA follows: TGTGCCAGCAGCAAGCGACTAGCTGTGAACACCGGGGAGCTGTTTTTT.

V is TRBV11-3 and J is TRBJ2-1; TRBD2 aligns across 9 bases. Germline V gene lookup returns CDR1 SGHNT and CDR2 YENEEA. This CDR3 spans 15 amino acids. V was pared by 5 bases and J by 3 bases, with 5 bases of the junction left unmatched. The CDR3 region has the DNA TGTGCCAGCAGCCCTCGACTAGCGGTCTACAATGAGCAGTTCTTC. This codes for CASSPRLAVYNEQFF. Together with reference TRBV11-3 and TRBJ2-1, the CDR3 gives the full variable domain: EAGVVQSPRYKIIEKKQPVAFWCNPISGHNTLYWYLQNLGQGPELLIRYENEEAVDDSQLPKDRFSAERLKGVDSTLKIQPAELGDSAVYLCASSPRLAVYNEQFFGPGTRLTVL.

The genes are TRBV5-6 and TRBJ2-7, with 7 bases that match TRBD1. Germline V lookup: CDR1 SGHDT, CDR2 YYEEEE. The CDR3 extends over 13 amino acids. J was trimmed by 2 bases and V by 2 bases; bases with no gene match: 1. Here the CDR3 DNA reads TGTGCCAGCAGCTTTGGGACAGCCTACGAGCAGTACTTC. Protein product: CASSFGTAYEQYF.

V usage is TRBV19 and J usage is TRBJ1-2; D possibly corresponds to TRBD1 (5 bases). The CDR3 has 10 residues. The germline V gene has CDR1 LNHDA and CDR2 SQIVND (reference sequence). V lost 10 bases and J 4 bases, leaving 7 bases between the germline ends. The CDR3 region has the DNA TGTGCCACCGGGGGCTATGGCTACACCTTC. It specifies CATGGYGYTF.

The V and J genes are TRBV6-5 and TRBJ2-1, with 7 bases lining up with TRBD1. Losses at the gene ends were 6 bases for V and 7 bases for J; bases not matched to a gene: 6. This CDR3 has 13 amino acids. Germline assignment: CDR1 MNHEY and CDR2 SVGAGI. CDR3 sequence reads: CASSDRVRNEQFF. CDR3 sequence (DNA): TGTGCCAGCAGCGACAGGGTCCGGAATGAGCAGTTCTTC.

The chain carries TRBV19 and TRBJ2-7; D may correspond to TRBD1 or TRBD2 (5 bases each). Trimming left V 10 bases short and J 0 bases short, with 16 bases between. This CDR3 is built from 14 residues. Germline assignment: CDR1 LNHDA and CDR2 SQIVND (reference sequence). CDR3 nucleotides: TGTGCCACCGGGACGTATACGAGCTCCTACGAGCAGTACTTC. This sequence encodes CATGTYTSSYEQYF. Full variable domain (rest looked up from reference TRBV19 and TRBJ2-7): DGGITQSPKYLFRKEGQNVTLSCEQNLNHDAMYWYRQDPGQGLRLIYYSQIVNDFQKGDIAEGYSVSREKKESFPLTVTSAQKNPTAFYLCATGTYTSSYEQYFGPGTRLTVT.

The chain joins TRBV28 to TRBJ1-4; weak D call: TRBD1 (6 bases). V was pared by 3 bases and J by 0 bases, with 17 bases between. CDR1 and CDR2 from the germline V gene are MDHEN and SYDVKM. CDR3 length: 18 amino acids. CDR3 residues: CASSLKRQASATNEKLFF. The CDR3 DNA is TGTGCCAGCAGTTTGAAACGACAGGCTAGCGCAACTAATGAAAAACTGTTTTTT.

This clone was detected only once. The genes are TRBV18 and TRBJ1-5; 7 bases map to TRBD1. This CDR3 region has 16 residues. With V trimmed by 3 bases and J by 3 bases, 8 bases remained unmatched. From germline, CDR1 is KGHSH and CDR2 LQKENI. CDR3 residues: CASSPNTGASNQPQHF. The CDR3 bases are TGTGCCAGCTCACCGAACACAGGGGCGTCCAATCAGCCCCAGCATTTT. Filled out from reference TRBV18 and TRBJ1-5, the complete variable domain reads NAGVMQNPRHLVRRRGQEARLRCSPMKGHSHVYWYRQLPEEGLKFMVYLQKENIIDESGMPKERFSAEFPKEGPSILRIQQVVRGDSAAYFCASSPNTGASNQPQHFGDGTRLSIL.